This T cell receptor (beta chain) emerged from a study of identical twins. A few counts support this clonotype. The antigen remains undetermined. cDNA carried unique molecular identifiers, and a universal primer site was added by template switching. TCRdb fed the 5' RACE reads into MiXCR, producing one record per CDR3 protein. The repertoire holds 200,000 to 250,000 distinct CDR3 sequences, with over 13% as singletons. Overall study results and limits: Analyses of zero insertions could be partly confounded by invariant MAIT and iNKT cells.

This CDR3 comprises 15 residues. Per the germline V gene, CDR1 is DFQATT and CDR2 is SNEGSKA (reference sequence). The germline V and J ends were trimmed by 4 bases and 3 bases, with 16 bases remaining between them. Sequences were obtained from memory (CD45RO+) T cells sorted from blood. The J gene is TRBJ2-1, the V gene TRBV20-1; D gene ambiguous. The sequence was obtained from a young woman in good health. CDR3 sequence: CSAKSLAGYYNEQFF. CDR3 nucleotides: TGCAGTGCTAAATCCCTCGCCGGCTACTACAATGAGCAGTTCTTC.